This T cell receptor (beta chain) was sequenced during a study of control samples from healthy donors and cancer patients. Sequencing was performed with immunoSEQ multiplex PCR; in TCRdb, only in-frame clones are kept and a portion is missing. The sample holds over 150,000 clones, around 92% seen once. The clonotype was recovered from a woman in her forties in good health. Material for sequencing was blood.

DNA of the CDR3: TGTGCCTGGAGACCAGTAGGACAGGGGATCTCTGGAAACACCATATATTTT. Protein product: CAWRPVGQGISGNTIYF. The V call is TRBV30, the J call TRBJ1-3, with 9 bases matching TRBD1. The CDR3 runs to 17 residues. Germline loops: CDR1 GTSNPN, CDR2 SVGIG (reference sequence). The trim removed 3 bases at V and 0 bases at J, leaving 9 bases unmatched.